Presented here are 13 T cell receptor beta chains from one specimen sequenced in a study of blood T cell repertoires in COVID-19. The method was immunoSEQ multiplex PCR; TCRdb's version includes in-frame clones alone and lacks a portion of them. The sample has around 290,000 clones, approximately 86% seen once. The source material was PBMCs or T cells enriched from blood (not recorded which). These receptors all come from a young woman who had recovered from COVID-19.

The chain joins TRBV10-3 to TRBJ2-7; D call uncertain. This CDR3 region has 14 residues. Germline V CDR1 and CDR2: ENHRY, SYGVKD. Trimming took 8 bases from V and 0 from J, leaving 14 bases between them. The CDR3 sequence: CAIRPAASSYEQYF. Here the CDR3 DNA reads TGTGCCATCCGTCCGGCAGCTAGCTCCTACGAGCAGTACTTC.

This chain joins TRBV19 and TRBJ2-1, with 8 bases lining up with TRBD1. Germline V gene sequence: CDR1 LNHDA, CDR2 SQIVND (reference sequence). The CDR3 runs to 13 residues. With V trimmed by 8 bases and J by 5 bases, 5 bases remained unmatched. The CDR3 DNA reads TGTGCCAGTTCGACAGGGGCACACAATGAGCAGTTCTTC. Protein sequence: CASSTGAHNEQFF.

As DNA, the CDR3 is TGCGCCAGCAGCTTGCGTTCAGCTAGTAACACTGAAGCTTTCTTT. Translation: CASSLRSASNTEAFF. The V and J genes are TRBV5-1 and TRBJ1-1; no clear D. The CDR3 spans 15 residues. Trimming stripped 1 base from V and 2 bases from J, with 12 bases between. Germline V gene sequence: CDR1 SGHRS, CDR2 YFSETQ. The whole variable domain, filled in from reference TRBV5-1 and TRBJ1-1, reads KAGVTQTPRYLIKTRGQQVTLSCSPISGHRSVSWYQQTPGQGLQFLFEYFSETQRNKGNFPGRFSGRQFSNSRSEMNVSTLELGDSALYLCASSLRSASNTEAFFGQGTRLTVV.

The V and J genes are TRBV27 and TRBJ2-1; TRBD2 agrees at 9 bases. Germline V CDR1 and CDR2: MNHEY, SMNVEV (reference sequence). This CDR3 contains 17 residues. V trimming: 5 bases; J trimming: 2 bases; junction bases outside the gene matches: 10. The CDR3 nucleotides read TGTGCCAGCAGTCTCCATCCCGGGACTAGCCCCTACAATGAGCAGTTCTTC. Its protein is CASSLHPGTSPYNEQFF.

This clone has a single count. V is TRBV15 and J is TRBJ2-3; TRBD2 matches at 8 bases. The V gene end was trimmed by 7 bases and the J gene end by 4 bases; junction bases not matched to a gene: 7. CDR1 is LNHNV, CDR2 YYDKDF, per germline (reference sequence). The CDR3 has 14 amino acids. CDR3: CATTPGLVPDTQYF. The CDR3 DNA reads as TGTGCCACCACACCGGGACTAGTACCAGATACGCAGTATTTT.

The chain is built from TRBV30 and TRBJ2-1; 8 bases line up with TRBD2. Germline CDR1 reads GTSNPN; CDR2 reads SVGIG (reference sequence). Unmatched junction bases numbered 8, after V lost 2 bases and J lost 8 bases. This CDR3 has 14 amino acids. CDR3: CAWSRTGGPYEQFF. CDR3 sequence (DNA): TGTGCCTGGAGTAGGACGGGGGGGCCCTATGAGCAGTTCTTC.

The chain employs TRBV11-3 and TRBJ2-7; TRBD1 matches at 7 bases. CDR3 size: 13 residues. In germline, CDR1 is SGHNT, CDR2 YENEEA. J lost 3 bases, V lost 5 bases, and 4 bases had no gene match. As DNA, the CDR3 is TGTGCCAGCAGCCGGGACAGAGGCTACGAGCAGTACTTC. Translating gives CASSRDRGYEQYF.

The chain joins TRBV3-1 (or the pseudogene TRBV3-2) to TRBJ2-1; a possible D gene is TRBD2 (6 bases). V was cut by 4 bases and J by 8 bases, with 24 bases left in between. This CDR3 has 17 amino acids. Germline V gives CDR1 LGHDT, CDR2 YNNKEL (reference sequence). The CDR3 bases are TGTGCCAGCAGCCCCCTAACCGGGACTCCTTGGGGCGATGAGCAGTTCTTC. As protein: CASSPLTGTPWGDEQFF.

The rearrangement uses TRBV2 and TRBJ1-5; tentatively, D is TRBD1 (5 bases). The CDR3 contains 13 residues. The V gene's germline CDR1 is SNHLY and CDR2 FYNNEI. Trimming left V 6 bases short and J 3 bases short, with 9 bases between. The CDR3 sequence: CASRGEFNQPQHF. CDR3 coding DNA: TGTGCCAGCAGAGGGGAATTCAATCAGCCCCAGCATTTT.

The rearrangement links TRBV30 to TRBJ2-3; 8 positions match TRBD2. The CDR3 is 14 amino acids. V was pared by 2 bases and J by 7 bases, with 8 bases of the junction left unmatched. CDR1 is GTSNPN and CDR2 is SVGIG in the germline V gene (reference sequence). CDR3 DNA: TGTGCCTGGAGTTTCCCGGGACTAGTGAATACGCAGTATTTT. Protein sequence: CAWSFPGLVNTQYF.

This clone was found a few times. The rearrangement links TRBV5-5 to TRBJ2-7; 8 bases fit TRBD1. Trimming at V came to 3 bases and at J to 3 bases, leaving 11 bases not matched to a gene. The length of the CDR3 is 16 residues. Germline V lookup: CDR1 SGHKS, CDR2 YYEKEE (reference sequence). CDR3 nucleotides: TGTGCCAGCAGCTCCCGGACGACGACAGGGGACTACGAGCAGTACTTC. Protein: CASSSRTTTGDYEQYF.

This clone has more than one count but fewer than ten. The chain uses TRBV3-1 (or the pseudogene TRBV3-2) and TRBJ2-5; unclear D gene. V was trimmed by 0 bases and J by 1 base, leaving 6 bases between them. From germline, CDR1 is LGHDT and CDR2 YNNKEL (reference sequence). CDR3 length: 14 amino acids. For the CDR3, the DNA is TGTGCCAGCAGCCAAGATCGCAGCCAAGAGACCCAGTACTTC. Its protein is CASSQDRSQETQYF.

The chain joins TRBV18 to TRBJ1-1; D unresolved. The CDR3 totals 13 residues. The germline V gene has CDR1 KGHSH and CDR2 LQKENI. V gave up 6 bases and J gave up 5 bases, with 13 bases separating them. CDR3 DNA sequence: TGTGCCAGCTCGTTATTGGGAGATACTGAAGCTTTCTTT. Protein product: CASSLLGDTEAFF.